This TCR beta chain comes out of a study of blood T cell repertoires in COVID-19. J was trimmed by 5 bases and V by 3 bases; bases with no gene match: 16. CDR1 and CDR2 from the germline V gene are SGHRS and YFSETQ. The CDR3 loop spans 17 amino acids. Sequencing used immunoSEQ multiplex PCR; TCRdb keeps in-frame clones, though not all of them. The sample lists approximately 200,000 clones, around 87% occurring once. This TCR was sampled from a man aged 25-40 years in a cohort exposed to, infected with or recovered from COVID-19 (not recorded which). The gene calls are TRBV5-1 and TRBJ2-7, with 8 bases identical to TRBD2. Material for sequencing was PBMCs or T cells enriched from blood (not recorded which). The DNA of the CDR3 is TGCGCCAGCAGCTCCGGACTAGCTCCCACAAAGGTCCACGAGCAGTACTTC. Its protein is CASSSGLAPTKVHEQYF.